Below, one T cell receptor (beta chain) is given with its context. The assay was immunoSEQ multiplex PCR, and TCRdb's table has in-frame clones only and misses some. This table has over 200,000 clones, 80% to 85% appearing once. The entry originates in a study of blood T cell repertoires in COVID-19. V dropped 2 bases and J dropped 11 bases, with 18 bases sitting between them. The CDR3 totals 14 residues. CDR1 and CDR2 (germline): SGHDN, FVKESK. This TCR was recovered from a man over 45 with active or convalescent COVID-19. The V call is TRBV14, the J call TRBJ1-1; no clear D. Sequenced sample: peripheral blood. CDR3 DNA: TGTGCCAGCAGCCAACTCGGGAGCCAAAGTCCCGCTTTCTTT. Residues: CASSQLGSQSPAFF.